Shown below are 8 T cell receptor beta chains from a single sample sequenced in a study of shared T cell receptors in the human thymus. Generated by immunoSEQ multiplex PCR, the TCRdb table keeps only in-frame clones and is missing some. The data hold more than 550,000 clones, with around 87% observed a single time. These data were likewise used in another study, on human thymus T cells.

Sequencing was carried out using thymocytes. The receptors shown here come from a boy under two years old with a congenital heart defect.

The V gene is TRBV7-9, the J gene TRBJ2-1, with a weak D call TRBD1 (6 bases). CDR3 size: 18 residues. V was clipped by 5 bases and J by 4 bases, with 24 bases between them. Germline CDR1 is SEHNR and CDR2 is FQNEAQ (reference sequence). CDR3 in DNA: TGTGCCAGCAGCCAACAATTACCTCAGGGGAAACTTTACAATGAGCAGTTCTTC. Translating gives CASSQQLPQGKLYNEQFF.

The rearrangement uses TRBV5-4 and TRBJ2-1; 13 positions agree with TRBD2. V lost 2 bases, J lost 7 bases, and 6 bases stayed unmatched. The CDR3 spans 16 residues. Germline lookup yields CDR1 SGHNT and CDR2 YYREEE (reference sequence). The CDR3 reads CASSFTGTSGINEQFF. The CDR3 coding sequence is TGTGCCAGCAGCTTTACCGGGACTAGCGGGATAAATGAGCAGTTCTTC.

On this clone: The junction does not match germline at one end; this may be a read error. The chain has TRBV5-1 and TRBJ1-6, with D tentatively TRBD1 (6 bases). This CDR3 contains 13 residues. Germline V gene sequence: CDR1 SGHRS, CDR2 YFSETQ. DNA of the CDR3: TGCCCCAGCCGGGGGGCTCCGAATTCACCCCTCCACTTT. Protein product: CPSRGAPNSPLHF.

The genes are TRBV20-1 and TRBJ2-1; D uncertain. The CDR3 runs 11 residues. Germline V gene lookup returns CDR1 DFQATT and CDR2 SNEGSKA (reference sequence). The V end lost 5 bases, the J end lost 6 bases, and 8 bases lay between the germline ends. The chain's CDR3 is CSAQTVNEQFF. The CDR3 DNA sequence: TGCAGTGCTCAGACTGTCAATGAGCAGTTCTTC.

This chain joins TRBV25-1 and TRBJ1-5; D possibly corresponds to TRBD1 (5 bases). V lost 2 bases to trimming and J lost 5 bases, with 7 bases between them. The CDR3 sequence is 13 residues long. Germline values: CDR1 MGHDK, CDR2 SYGVNS. CDR3 sequence (DNA): TGTGCCAGCAGTGAAGTAGGGGATCAGCCCCAGCATTTT. Translating gives CASSEVGDQPQHF.

The chain has TRBV19 and TRBJ1-5; D might be TRBD1 (5 bases). CDR3 length: 16 amino acids. Per germline, CDR1 LNHDA and CDR2 SQIVND (reference sequence). V was clipped by 3 bases and J by 3 bases, with 15 bases between them. The CDR3 DNA is TGTGCCAGTAGTATCCCGGTGGGGGGACCCAATCAGCCCCAGCATTTT. It codes for CASSIPVGGPNQPQHF.

The chain has TRBV13 and TRBJ2-1, with 12 positions matching TRBD2. V was pared by 1 base and J by 9 bases, with 7 bases of the junction left unmatched. This CDR3 has 16 amino acids. The germline V gene encodes CDR1 PRHDT and CDR2 FYEKMQ (reference sequence). The CDR3 sequence: CASSLVLAGGPREQFF. The CDR3 DNA reads TGTGCCAGCAGCTTAGTCCTAGCGGGAGGGCCTCGTGAGCAGTTCTTC.

V gene TRBV2 combines with J gene TRBJ1-5; TRBD1 might be the D (6 bases). The CDR3 is 18 amino acids. Germline loops: CDR1 SNHLY, CDR2 FYNNEI. V was shortened by 5 bases and J by 0 bases, with 20 bases between the two germline ends. The CDR3 loop reads CASSPRGFTGYSNQPQHF. In DNA, the CDR3 is TGTGCCAGCAGTCCACGTGGGTTCACAGGGTATAGCAATCAGCCCCAGCATTTT.